This T cell receptor beta chain emerged from a study of human T cells and chemical hapten exposure. Study context: Sensitization applied 2% DPC to around 2 cm by around 2 cm of upper inner arm skin. All through the approximately 24-week study, the scalp of each patient received diphenylcyclopropenone doses weekly. General study points: No change in TCRs above 1 in 1000 frequency was produced by DPC sensitization.

V shed 6 bases, J shed 6 bases, and the junction held 2 bases outside the gene matches. The CDR3 is made up of 11 amino acids. Germline CDR1 reads SEHNR; CDR2 reads FQNEAQ (reference sequence). The sample's time point: patch test 1, 2 weeks after DPC sensitization. The treatment: therapeutic diphenylcyclopropenone sensitization with weekly scalp DPC. TCRdb analysed the RACE reads with MiXCR anew, one entry per CDR3 protein. The data hold about 100,000 distinct CDR3 sequences, with approximately 11% observed a single time. As for this clonotype: Its specificity is not known.

The specimen was whole blood, collected in connection with sensitization to the hapten diphenylcyclopropenone (DPC). This clonotype originated in a woman between 40 and 50 years old with alopecia areata. Some clones in this sample may be carry-over from other donors' samples. V is TRBV7-9 and J is TRBJ2-7; 7 bases align to TRBD1. The CDR3 bases are TGTGCCAGCAGTGAGGGGGCCGAGCAGTACTTC. It is translated as CASSEGAEQYF.